The 16 T cell receptor beta chains below come from one sample, sequenced in a study of blood T cell repertoires in COVID-19. Here immunoSEQ multiplex PCR was the method, and the copy in TCRdb shows in-frame clones only, minus some. The sample includes 130,000 or so clones, roughly nine tenths of them seen just once. Sample: peripheral blood. Every receptor here comes from a woman between 70 and 85 years old with COVID-19, enrolled during active disease.

CDR3 region: CASSPSGRGGNTIYF. CDR3 in DNA: TGTGCCAGCAGCCCTAGCGGGAGGGGTGGAAACACCATATATTTT. The rearrangement links TRBV7-2 to TRBJ1-3, with TRBD1 as a possible D gene (5 bases). Between the trimmed V and J ends, which lost 5 bases and 3 bases, there was a span of 14 bases. CDR1 and CDR2 from the germline V gene are SGHTA and FQGNSA. This CDR3 spans 15 amino acids.

This rearrangement joins TRBV28 to TRBJ2-7, with 7 bases aligning to TRBD2. With 7 bases clipped from V and 4 bases from J, the junction kept 13 bases outside the gene matches. This CDR3 is 15 amino acids long. Germline-derived CDR1 and CDR2 are MDHEN and SYDVKM. CDR3 sequence reads: CASTYDGTTYYEQYF. The CDR3 nucleotides are TGTGCCAGCACGTATGACGGGACTACCTATTACGAGCAGTACTTC.

The chain is built from TRBV27 and TRBJ2-3; 7 bases match TRBD2. The ends lost 4 bases at V and 2 bases at J; junction bases unmatched: 15. The CDR3 has 18 residues. CDR1 and CDR2 (germline): MNHEY, SMNVEV (reference sequence). The chain's CDR3 is CASSSPWGGNTPTDTQYF. The CDR3 region has the DNA TGTGCCAGCAGTTCACCCTGGGGGGGTAATACTCCCACAGATACGCAGTATTTT.

The chain recombines TRBV5-8 with TRBJ2-5, with 8 bases that match TRBD2. Trimming removed 0 bases from V and 5 bases from J; junction bases left unmatched: 6. Germline V gives CDR1 SGHTS, CDR2 YDEGEE. The CDR3 is 15 residues long. CDR3 DNA sequence: TGTGCCAGCAGCTTGGCCCAGCGGGGGTGGGAGACCCAGTACTTC. Protein: CASSLAQRGWETQYF.

This clone turned up a few times. The chain couples TRBV18 to TRBJ2-2, with 8 bases aligning to TRBD2. The germline V gene encodes CDR1 KGHSH and CDR2 LQKENI. The CDR3 extends over 17 amino acids. The J segment lost 2 bases and the V segment lost 0 bases, leaving 5 bases of the junction unmatched. CDR3 nucleotide sequence: TGTGCCAGCTCACCACCTCGGGGGGGGCGAAACACCGGGGAGCTGTTTTTT. Translation gives CASSPPRGGRNTGELFF.

This clone was picked up one time. The rearrangement joins TRBV11-2 to TRBJ2-1; D possibly corresponds to TRBD2 (5 bases). Trimming pared 4 bases from V and 7 bases from J, leaving 14 bases between. The CDR3 is 14 residues long. Germline values: CDR1 SGHAT, CDR2 FQNNGV. The CDR3 protein is CASSSTRIGNEQFF. As DNA, the CDR3 is TGTGCCAGCAGCTCCACTAGGATAGGGAATGAGCAGTTCTTC.

The J gene is TRBJ2-7, the V gene TRBV6-5, with 14 bases lining up with TRBD2. Trimming removed 5 bases from V and 2 bases from J; junction bases left unmatched: 2. The CDR3 totals 15 residues. Germline values: CDR1 MNHEY, CDR2 SVGAGI. The CDR3 bases are TGTGCCAGCAGTCGGACTAGCGGGGGGACCTACGAGCAGTACTTC. Translating it yields CASSRTSGGTYEQYF.

J is TRBJ1-1 and V is TRBV7-3; possible D gene TRBD1, 6 bases. V was cut by 1 base and J by 3 bases, with 9 bases left in between. Germline V gene sequence: CDR1 SGHTA, CDR2 FQGTGA. The CDR3 runs to 14 residues. The CDR3: CASSLMPGDTEAFF. The CDR3 DNA sequence: TGTGCCAGCAGCTTAATGCCAGGGGACACTGAAGCTTTCTTT.

Here the CDR3 DNA reads TGTGCCAGCACCATATCCGGGACAGGGGGCCCAGATACGCAGTATTTT. This sequence encodes CASTISGTGGPDTQYF. V and J are TRBV2 and TRBJ2-3; 12 bases are shared with TRBD1. Trimming took 7 bases from V and 4 from J; bases not matched to a gene: 9. Germline CDR1 is SNHLY and CDR2 is FYNNEI. This CDR3 has 16 amino acids.

The chain uses TRBV4-2 and TRBJ1-1; 10 bases line up with TRBD1. CDR1 LGHNA and CDR2 YNFKEQ come from the germline V gene. V trimming: 4 bases; J trimming: 5 bases; junction bases outside the gene matches: 7. This CDR3 spans 15 amino acids. As DNA, the CDR3 is TGTGCCAGCAGCCCCCAGAGACAGGGGGCGACTGAAGCTTTCTTT. As protein: CASSPQRQGATEAFF.

The CDR3 reads CASSGQGGEKNIQYF. CDR3 in DNA: TGTGCCAGCAGCGGACAGGGCGGGGAAAAAAACATTCAGTACTTC. This chain connects TRBV2 to TRBJ2-4; 8 nucleotides align to TRBD1. CDR3 length: 15 residues. From germline, CDR1 is SNHLY and CDR2 FYNNEI. V dropped 6 bases and J dropped 4; count of bases not matched to a gene: 8. Full variable domain (missing parts from reference TRBV2 and TRBJ2-4): EPEVTQTPSHQVTQMGQEVILRCVPISNHLYFYWYRQILGQKVEFLVSFYNNEISEKSEIFDDQFSVERPDGSNFTLKIRSTKLEDSAMYFCASSGQGGEKNIQYFGAGTRLSVL.

The chain recombines TRBV10-3 with TRBJ2-1; 8 nucleotides agree with TRBD1. V was clipped by 4 bases and J by 3 bases; unmatched bases: 8. The CDR3 contains 16 residues. The germline V gene has CDR1 ENHRY and CDR2 SYGVKD. The CDR3 loop is CAISGTTGDGYNEQFF. Here the CDR3 DNA reads TGTGCCATCAGTGGAACGACAGGGGACGGCTACAATGAGCAGTTCTTC.

The V and J genes are TRBV30 and TRBJ2-1; 7 nucleotides match TRBD2. Germline CDR1 is GTSNPN and CDR2 is SVGIG (reference sequence). With 0 bases clipped from V and 8 bases from J, the junction kept 7 bases outside the gene matches. The CDR3 loop spans 14 amino acids. CDR3 DNA sequence: TGTGCCTGGAGTGTACTTTACGGGGGGTATGAGCAGTTCTTC. Residues: CAWSVLYGGYEQFF.

J is TRBJ1-2 and V is TRBV12-3 or TRBV12-4; TRBD1 aligns across 11 bases. The CDR3 spans 13 residues. The V gene end was trimmed by 5 bases and the J gene end by 7 bases; junction bases not matched to a gene: 3. The CDR3 DNA reads TGTGCCAGCAGTCGGGACAGGGGGTCTGGCTACACCTTC. It yields the protein CASSRDRGSGYTF.

The chain links TRBV20-1 to TRBJ1-6; D unresolved. Germline-derived CDR1 and CDR2 are DFQATT and SNEGSKA (reference sequence). The CDR3 extends over 15 amino acids. Trimming shortened V by 3 bases and J by 9 bases, and 18 bases separated the two germline ends. The CDR3 loop reads CSASKAGFMASPLHF. The CDR3 nucleotides are TGCAGTGCTAGTAAGGCGGGTTTCATGGCTTCACCCCTCCACTTT.

The genes are TRBV15 and TRBJ2-7; D not resolved. The length of the CDR3 is 13 residues. Per germline, CDR1 LNHNV and CDR2 YYDKDF (reference sequence). Trimming pared 8 bases from V and 4 bases from J, leaving 15 bases between. The CDR3 sequence: CATRQNDLYEQYF. Written as DNA, the CDR3 is TGTGCCACCCGTCAAAACGACTTGTACGAGCAGTACTTC.